This T cell receptor beta chain was captured in a study of OX40 agonist ivuxolimab in advanced cancers. Study-wide context: One hepatocellular carcinoma and two cutaneous melanoma patients partially responded.

The protocol was immunoSEQ multiplex PCR, while the TCRdb copy is restricted to in-frame clones and leaves out a portion. Of 12,000 to 15,000 clones detected, 80% to 90% appear once; the ten largest clones hold 6.5% to 8.5%. The V gene's germline CDR1 is SGHNT and CDR2 YYREEE (reference sequence). The CDR3 loop spans 14 amino acids. V gave up 3 bases and J gave up 3 bases; unmatched junction bases: 6. This receptor was taken from an adult with an advanced solid tumor such as melanoma, head and neck, liver or kidney cancer. This specimen was CD4+ or CD8+ T cells sorted from blood, taken in a trial of the OX40 agonist ivuxolimab. J is TRBJ2-7 and V is TRBV5-4, with 7 nucleotides matching TRBD1. The chain's CDR3 is CASSSSTGIYEQYF. The CDR3, as DNA: TGTGCCAGCAGCTCATCGACAGGGATCTACGAGCAGTACTTC.